One and the same sample provided the 11 T cell receptor beta chains below, sequenced in a study of naive and memory T cell subsets. Two oligonucleotides, mixed equimolar, formed the beta constant-region primer covering TRBC1 and TRBC2. TCRdb processed the UMI-ligation and nested PCR reads anew with MiXCR; each CDR3 protein has one entry. The sample contains around 90,000 distinct CDR3 sequences, around 7% of which appear only once. The sequenced material came from central memory CD4+ T cells from blood. These receptors were collected from a human donor in good health.

The gene calls are TRBV18 and TRBJ2-3; D may correspond to TRBD1 or TRBD2 (5 bases each). CDR3 length equals 19 residues. Germline assignment: CDR1 KGHSH and CDR2 LQKENI. Between the trimmed V and J ends, which lost 1 base and 4 bases, there was a span of 24 bases. The CDR3 region has the DNA TGTGCCAGCTCACCACGGCTCTCAGCAGTAGGGGCGGGCGCAGATACGCAGTATTTT. Translation gives CASSPRLSAVGAGADTQYF.

This clonotype has a count of ten or more. This rearrangement joins TRBV27 to TRBJ1-6; TRBD1 matches 7 bases. J gave up 8 bases and V 8 bases, and 6 bases lay outside the gene matches. The CDR3 loop spans 13 amino acids. CDR1 MNHEY and CDR2 SMNVEV come from the germline V gene (reference sequence). As DNA, the CDR3 is TGTGCCAGCCAAGTCAGGGGGGATTCACCCCTCCACTTT. Encoded protein: CASQVRGDSPLHF.

In this sample, this clonotype turned up a few times. This chain connects TRBV2 to TRBJ2-1; 8 positions agree with TRBD1. The V gene end was trimmed by 4 bases and the J gene end by 7 bases; junction bases not matched to a gene: 3. Germline V gene sequence: CDR1 SNHLY, CDR2 FYNNEI. The CDR3 has 13 residues. The CDR3 is CASSGWTGNEQFF. The CDR3 DNA follows: TGTGCCAGCAGTGGCTGGACAGGGAATGAGCAGTTCTTC.

This clonotype was seen a few times. The J gene is TRBJ2-3, the V gene TRBV3-1, with a weak D call TRBD1 (5 bases). The CDR3 is 14 amino acids. The germline V and J ends were trimmed by 5 bases and 1 base, with 10 bases remaining between them. Germline CDR1 and CDR2: LGHDT and YNNKEL (reference sequence). The CDR3 nucleotides read TGTGCCAGCAGCTCCGGACATCGCACAGATACGCAGTATTTT. Translation gives CASSSGHRTDTQYF.

This clonotype was counted many times. V usage is TRBV30 and J usage is TRBJ1-2; D gene uncertain. Trimming removed 0 bases at V and 8 bases at J, with 10 bases between. The CDR3 consists of 12 residues. The germline V gene has CDR1 GTSNPN and CDR2 SVGIG (reference sequence). This CDR3 is CAWSVTPAGYTF. The CDR3 nucleotides are TGTGCCTGGAGTGTAACCCCAGCGGGCTACACCTTC.

Ten or more counts support this clonotype. The genes are TRBV28 and TRBJ1-2; D remains unclear. The CDR3 covers 12 residues. Trimming cost V 3 bases and J 8 bases, with 10 bases left between them. CDR1 MDHEN and CDR2 SYDVKM come from the germline V gene. For the CDR3, the DNA is TGTGCCAGCAGTTTGCTCGGCTGGGGCTACACCTTC. Protein product: CASSLLGWGYTF.

This clonotype was seen ten or more times. The rearrangement uses TRBV5-6 and TRBJ2-7; no definite D call. Trimming shortened V by 4 bases and J by 4 bases, and 12 bases separated the two germline ends. The germline CDR1 and CDR2 sequences are SGHDT and YYEEEE. There are 13 residues in the CDR3. The CDR3 reads CASSDYNNYEQYF. CDR3 nucleotide sequence: TGTGCCAGCAGCGATTACAACAATTACGAGCAGTACTTC.

This clonotype was observed a handful of times. The V gene is TRBV20-1, the J gene TRBJ2-3; D remains unclear. The V and J ends lost 0 bases and 0 bases respectively, with 13 bases between them. The CDR3 has 16 amino acids. Germline-derived CDR1 and CDR2 are DFQATT and SNEGSKA (reference sequence). The CDR3 sequence: CSAREPTLRSTDTQYF. CDR3 in DNA: TGCAGTGCTAGAGAACCCACGCTGAGGAGCACAGATACGCAGTATTTT.

This clonotype appeared many times. The chain uses TRBV7-6 and TRBJ2-5; D unclear. The CDR3 extends over 15 amino acids. V dropped 7 bases and J dropped 5 bases, with 20 bases sitting between them. The germline V gene has CDR1 SGHVS and CDR2 FNYEAQ. CDR3 nucleotide sequence: TGTGCCAGCACCTCGGTGGGGTCCCCAGGCGAGACCCAGTACTTC. It encodes CASTSVGSPGETQYF.

This clonotype was detected ten times or more. The chain uses TRBV5-1 and TRBJ2-3; 12 nucleotides align to TRBD2. This CDR3 is 15 amino acids long. The trim removed 1 base at V and 4 bases at J, leaving 1 base unmatched. Germline CDR1 and CDR2: SGHRS and YFSETQ. CDR3: CASSLTSGGPDTQYF. DNA of the CDR3: TGCGCCAGCAGCTTGACTAGCGGGGGGCCAGATACGCAGTATTTT.

The genes are TRBV7-2 and TRBJ2-5; D is uncertain. The length of the CDR3 is 14 residues. Per germline, CDR1 SGHTA and CDR2 FQGNSA. Deletions cut 2 bases from V and 2 bases from J, with 9 bases between. CDR3 in DNA: TGTGCCAGCAGCTTAACGGCGGCTCAAGAGACCCAGTACTTC. Residues: CASSLTAAQETQYF.